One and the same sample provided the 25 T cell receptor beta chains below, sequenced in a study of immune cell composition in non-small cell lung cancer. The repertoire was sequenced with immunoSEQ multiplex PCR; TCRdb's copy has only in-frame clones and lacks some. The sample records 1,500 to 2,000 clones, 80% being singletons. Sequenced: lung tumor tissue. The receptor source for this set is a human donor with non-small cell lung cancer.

CDR3 in DNA: TGTGCCAGCAGCTTAGGTGGGCTCCACAATGAGCAGTTCTTC. Its translation is CASSLGGLHNEQFF. The chain employs TRBV7-8 and TRBJ2-1; D remains unclear. V lost 1 base and J 5 bases, leaving 9 bases between the germline ends. The CDR3 is 14 residues long. Germline CDR1 reads SGHVS; CDR2 reads FQNEAQ.

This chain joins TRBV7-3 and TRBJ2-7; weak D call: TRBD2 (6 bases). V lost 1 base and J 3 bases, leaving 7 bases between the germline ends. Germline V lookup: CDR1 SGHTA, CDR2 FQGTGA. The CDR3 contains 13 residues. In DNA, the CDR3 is TGTGCCAGCAGCTTAAACGGGGGCTACGAGCAGTACTTC. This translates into CASSLNGGYEQYF.

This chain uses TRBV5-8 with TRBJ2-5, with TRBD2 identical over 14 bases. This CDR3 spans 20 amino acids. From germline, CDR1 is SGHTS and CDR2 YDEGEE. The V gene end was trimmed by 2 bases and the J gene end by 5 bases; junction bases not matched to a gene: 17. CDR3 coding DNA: TGTGCCAGCAGCTTCACCGGGACTAGCGGGAGCATGGTAGGATGGGAGACCCAGTACTTC. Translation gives CASSFTGTSGSMVGWETQYF. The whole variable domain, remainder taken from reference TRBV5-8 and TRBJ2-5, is EAGVTQSPTHLIKTRGQQATLRCSPISGHTSVYWYQQALGLGLQFLLWYDEGEERNRGNFPPRFSGRQFPNYSSELNVNALELEDSALYLCASSFTGTSGSMVGWETQYFGPGTRLLVL.

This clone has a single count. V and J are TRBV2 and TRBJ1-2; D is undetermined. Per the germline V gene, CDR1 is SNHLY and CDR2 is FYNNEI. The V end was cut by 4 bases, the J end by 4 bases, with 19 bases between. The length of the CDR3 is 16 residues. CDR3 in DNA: TGTGCCAGCAGTGGGAGAGTCTTCGAGGGAACCTATGGCTACACCTTC. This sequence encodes CASSGRVFEGTYGYTF.

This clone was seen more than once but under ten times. In DNA form, the CDR3 reads TGTGCCAGCAGCTTAGCAGGACAGAGCACAGATACGCAGTATTTT. This codes for CASSLAGQSTDTQYF. V usage is TRBV7-9 and J usage is TRBJ2-3, with D maybe TRBD1 (6 bases). The germline CDR1 and CDR2 sequences are SEHNR and FQNEAQ (reference sequence). Trimming took off 0 bases at V and 0 bases at J, with 7 bases between the two ends. This CDR3 spans 15 amino acids.

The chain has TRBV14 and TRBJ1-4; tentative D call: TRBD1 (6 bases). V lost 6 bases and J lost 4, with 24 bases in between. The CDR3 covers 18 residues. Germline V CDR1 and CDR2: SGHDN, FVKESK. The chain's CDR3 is CASRPPLSGVKCNEKLFF. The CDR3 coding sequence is TGTGCCAGCAGACCCCCGTTGTCAGGGGTAAAGTGTAATGAAAAACTGTTTTTT.

The CDR3, as DNA: TGTGCCAGCAGCAGTGGACAGGTCCATCTACGAAAGCAGTACTTC. Encoded protein: CASSSGQVHLRKQYF. This sequence joins TRBV11-1 and TRBJ2-7, with 7 positions matching TRBD1. The V gene's germline CDR1 is SGHAT and CDR2 FQDESV (reference sequence). The V and J ends lost 5 bases and 8 bases, in that order; junction bases with no gene match: 15. There are 15 residues in the CDR3.

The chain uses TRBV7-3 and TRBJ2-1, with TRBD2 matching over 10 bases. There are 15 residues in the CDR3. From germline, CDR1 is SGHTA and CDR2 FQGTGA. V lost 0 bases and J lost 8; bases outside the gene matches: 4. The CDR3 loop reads CASSLTRLAGDEQFF. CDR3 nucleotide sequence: TGTGCCAGCAGCTTAACGCGACTAGCGGGTGATGAGCAGTTCTTC.

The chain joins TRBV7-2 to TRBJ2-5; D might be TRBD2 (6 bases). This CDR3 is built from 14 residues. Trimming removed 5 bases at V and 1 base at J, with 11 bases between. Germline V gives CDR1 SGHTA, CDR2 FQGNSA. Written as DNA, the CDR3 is TGTGCCAGCAGCCAAAGCGGGTCCCAAGAGACCCAGTACTTC. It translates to CASSQSGSQETQYF.

This chain's CDR3 is CASSSQAGGTGELFF. The CDR3 DNA is TGTGCCAGTAGCTCACAAGCGGGAGGGACCGGGGAGCTGTTTTTT. The genes are TRBV19 and TRBJ2-2; 10 bases are shared with TRBD2. The length of the CDR3 is 15 residues. J lost 5 bases, V lost 6 bases, and 6 bases had no gene match. Germline CDR1 and CDR2: LNHDA and SQIVND (reference sequence).

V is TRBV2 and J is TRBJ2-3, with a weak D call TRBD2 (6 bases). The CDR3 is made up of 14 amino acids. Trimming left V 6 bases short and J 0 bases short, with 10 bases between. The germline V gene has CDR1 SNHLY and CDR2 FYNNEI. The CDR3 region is CASRVAASTDTQYF. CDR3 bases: TGTGCCAGCAGAGTAGCGGCTAGCACAGATACGCAGTATTTT.

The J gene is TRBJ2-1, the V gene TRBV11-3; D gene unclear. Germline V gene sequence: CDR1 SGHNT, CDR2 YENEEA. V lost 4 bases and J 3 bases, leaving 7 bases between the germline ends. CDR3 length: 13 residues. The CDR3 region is CASSSAGYNEQFF. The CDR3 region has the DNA TGTGCCAGCAGCTCCGCCGGCTACAATGAGCAGTTCTTC. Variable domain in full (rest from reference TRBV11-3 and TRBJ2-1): EAGVVQSPRYKIIEKKQPVAFWCNPISGHNTLYWYLQNLGQGPELLIRYENEEAVDDSQLPKDRFSAERLKGVDSTLKIQPAELGDSAVYLCASSSAGYNEQFFGPGTRLTVL.

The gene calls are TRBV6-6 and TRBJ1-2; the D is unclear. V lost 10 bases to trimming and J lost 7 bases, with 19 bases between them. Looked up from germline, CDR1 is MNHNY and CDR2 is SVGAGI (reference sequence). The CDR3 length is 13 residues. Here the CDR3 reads CATEFGTGGGYTF. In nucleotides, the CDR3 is TGTGCCACGGAATTCGGAACTGGAGGTGGCTACACCTTC.

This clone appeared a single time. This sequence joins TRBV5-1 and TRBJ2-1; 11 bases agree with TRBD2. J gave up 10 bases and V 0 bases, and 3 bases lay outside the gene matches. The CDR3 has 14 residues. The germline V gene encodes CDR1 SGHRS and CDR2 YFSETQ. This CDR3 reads CASSLAGTSGEQFF. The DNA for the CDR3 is TGCGCCAGCAGCTTGGCTGGGACTAGCGGAGAGCAGTTCTTC.

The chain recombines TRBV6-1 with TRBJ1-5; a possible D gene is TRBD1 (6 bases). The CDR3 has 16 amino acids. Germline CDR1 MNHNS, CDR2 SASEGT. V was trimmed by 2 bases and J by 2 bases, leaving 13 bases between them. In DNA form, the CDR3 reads TGTGCCAGCAGTGAAATGGGGGCTGAAGGCAATCAGCCCCAGCATTTT. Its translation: CASSEMGAEGNQPQHF.

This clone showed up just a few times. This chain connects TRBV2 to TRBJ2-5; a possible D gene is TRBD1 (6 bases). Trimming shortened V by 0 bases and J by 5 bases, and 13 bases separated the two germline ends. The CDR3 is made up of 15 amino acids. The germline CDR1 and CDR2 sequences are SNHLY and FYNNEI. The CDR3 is CASSEALRGRETQYF. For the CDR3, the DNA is TGTGCCAGCAGTGAAGCGCTCAGGGGTCGGGAGACCCAGTACTTC.

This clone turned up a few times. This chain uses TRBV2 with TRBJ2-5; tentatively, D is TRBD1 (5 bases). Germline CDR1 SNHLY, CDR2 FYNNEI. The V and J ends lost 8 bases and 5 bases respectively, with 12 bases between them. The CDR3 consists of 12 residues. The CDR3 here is CASSRVMETQYF. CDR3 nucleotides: TGTGCCAGCTCCAGGGTTATGGAGACCCAGTACTTC.

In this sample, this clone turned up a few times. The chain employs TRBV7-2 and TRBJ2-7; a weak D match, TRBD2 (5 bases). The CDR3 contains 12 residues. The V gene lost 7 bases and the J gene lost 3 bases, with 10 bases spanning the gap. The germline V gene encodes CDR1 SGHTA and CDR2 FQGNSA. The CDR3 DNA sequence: TGTGCCAGCAAGGAGGCTAACTACGAGCAGTACTTC. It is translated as CASKEANYEQYF.

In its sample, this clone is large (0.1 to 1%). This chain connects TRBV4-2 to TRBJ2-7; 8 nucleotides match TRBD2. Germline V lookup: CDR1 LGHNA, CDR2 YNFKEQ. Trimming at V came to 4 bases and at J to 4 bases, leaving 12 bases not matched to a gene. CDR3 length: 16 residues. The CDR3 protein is CASSPAGREGRYEQYF. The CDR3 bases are TGTGCCAGCAGCCCGGCGGGACGGGAGGGAAGGTACGAGCAGTACTTC.

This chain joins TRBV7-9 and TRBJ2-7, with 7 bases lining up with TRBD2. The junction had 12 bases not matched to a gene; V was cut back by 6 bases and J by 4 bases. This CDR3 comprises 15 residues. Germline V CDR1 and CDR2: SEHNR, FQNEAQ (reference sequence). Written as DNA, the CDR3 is TGTGCCAGCAGTCAAGCGGGGATCCCTACTTACGAGCAGTACTTC. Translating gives CASSQAGIPTYEQYF.

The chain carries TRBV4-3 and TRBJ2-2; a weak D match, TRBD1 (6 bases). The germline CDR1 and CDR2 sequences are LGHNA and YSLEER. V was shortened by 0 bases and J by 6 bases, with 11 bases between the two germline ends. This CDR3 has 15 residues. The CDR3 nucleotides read TGCGCCAGCAGCCAAGATAGCAGGGGCCCCGGGGAGCTGTTTTTT. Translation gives CASSQDSRGPGELFF.

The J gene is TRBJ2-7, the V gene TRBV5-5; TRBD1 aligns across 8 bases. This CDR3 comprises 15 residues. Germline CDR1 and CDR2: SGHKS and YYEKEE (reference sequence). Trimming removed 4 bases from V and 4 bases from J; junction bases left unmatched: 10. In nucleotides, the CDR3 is TGTGCCAGCAGCCCGGGTGGACAGGGCGGGTACGAGCAGTACTTC. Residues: CASSPGGQGGYEQYF.

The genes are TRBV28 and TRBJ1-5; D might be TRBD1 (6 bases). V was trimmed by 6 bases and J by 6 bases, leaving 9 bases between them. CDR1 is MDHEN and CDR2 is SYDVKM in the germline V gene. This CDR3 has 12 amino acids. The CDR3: CASRQGFQPQHF. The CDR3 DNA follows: TGTGCCAGCAGACAGGGTTTTCAGCCCCAGCATTTT. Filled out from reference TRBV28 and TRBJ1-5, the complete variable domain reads DVKVTQSSRYLVKRTGEKVFLECVQDMDHENMFWYRQDPGLGLRLIYFSYDVKMKEKGDIPEGYSVSREKKERFSLILESASTNQTSMYLCASRQGFQPQHFGDGTRLSIL.

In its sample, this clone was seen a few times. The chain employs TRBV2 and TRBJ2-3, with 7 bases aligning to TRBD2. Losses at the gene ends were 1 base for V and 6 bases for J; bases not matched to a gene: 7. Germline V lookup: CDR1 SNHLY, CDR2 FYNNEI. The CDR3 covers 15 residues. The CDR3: CASSEGGGVADTQYF. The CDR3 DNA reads TGTGCCAGCAGTGAAGGGGGGGGAGTAGCGGATACGCAGTATTTT.

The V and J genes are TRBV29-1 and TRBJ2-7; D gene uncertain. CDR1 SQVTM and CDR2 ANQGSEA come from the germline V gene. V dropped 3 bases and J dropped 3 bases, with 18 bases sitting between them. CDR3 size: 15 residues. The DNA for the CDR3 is TGCAGCGTTGAGGGTGCTGTCCCTGACATCTACGAGCAGTACTTC. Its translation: CSVEGAVPDIYEQYF.